This T cell receptor (beta chain) was documented in a study of CD8 T cells in ankylosing spondylitis. Study-wide results and caveats: Reportedly, significant enrichment of disease-linked clones occurred in matched ankylosing spondylitis synovial fluid. In reactive arthritis synovial fluid and blood, some motif variants had been reported before. A motif in TCR beta, a set of several highly homologous variants, appeared characteristic of ankylosing spondylitis blood.

The germline V gene has CDR1 DFQATT and CDR2 SNEGSKA (reference sequence). The V gene end was trimmed by 6 bases and the J gene end by 3 bases; junction bases not matched to a gene: 13. The CDR3 contains 15 residues. A note on this clonotype: Its target is not known.

As the method for making TCR beta libraries, quantitative 5'-RACE with molecular barcodes was used. TCRdb re-called the 5' RACE reads through MiXCR, storing one row per CDR3 protein. The table has about 420,000 distinct CDR3 sequences, approximately 20% seen once. This clonotype was obtained from a male donor with ankylosing spondylitis. The sequencing input was blood, either unsorted or a sorted T cell fraction (not recorded which). The chain has TRBV20-1 and TRBJ2-7; 8 bases agree with TRBD2. The CDR3 DNA reads as TGCAGTGCCCCATCCCGCAGCAGCGGGAGCTACGAGCAGTACTTC. This gives the protein CSAPSRSSGSYEQYF.